This T cell receptor beta chain emerged from a study of T cells in Graves' hyperthyroidism and ophthalmopathy. The CDR3 regions of TCR beta were amplified from RNA transcripts. HTBI primers were employed in a first-round RT-PCR of the TCR CDR3. TCRdb re-analysed the multiplex PCR reads in MiXCR, keeping a single row per CDR3 protein. The table has about 320,000 distinct CDR3 sequences, roughly 17% seen once. With 4 bases clipped from V and 2 bases from J, the junction kept 6 bases outside the gene matches. Germline CDR1 is SGDLS and CDR2 is YYNGEE. The length of the CDR3 is 14 residues. This clonotype was detected only a few times.

Sequencing was carried out using blood. The chain has TRBV9 and TRBJ2-7, with 7 bases matching TRBD1. This clonotype was obtained from a man in his thirties or forties with Graves' hyperthyroidism. The chain's CDR3 is CASSPWDSPYEQYF. CDR3 in DNA: TGTGCCAGCAGCCCATGGGACAGCCCCTACGAGCAGTACTTC. Using reference TRBV9 and TRBJ2-7 for the parts outside the CDR3, the full variable domain is DSGVTQTPKHLITATGQRVTLRCSPRSGDLSVYWYQQSLDQGLQFLIQYYNGEERAKGNILERFSAQQFPDLHSELNLSSLELGDSALYFCASSPWDSPYEQYFGPGTRLTVT.